This TCR beta chain was recovered during a study of T cell responses to AZD1222 COVID-19 vaccine. General study findings and limits: A reported finding is that nearly half of spike-specific TCRs target unmutated variant regions.

In regard to this clone: Its antigen is unidentified.

The germline gives CDR1 SEHNR, CDR2 FQNEAQ (reference sequence). The V segment lost 1 base and the J segment 4 bases; nucleotides outside the gene matches: 4. The CDR3 spans 15 residues. The method was immunoSEQ multiplex PCR; TCRdb's version includes in-frame clones alone and lacks a portion of them. Among 150,000 or so clones listed, 85% to 95% were seen once. The chain combines TRBV7-9 with TRBJ2-1; 7 bases line up with TRBD1. The sequence was obtained from an adult in good health. Material: peripheral blood, obtained on day 0 of AZD1222 vaccination. This CDR3 reads CASSLEKGQYNEQFF. The CDR3 DNA is TGTGCCAGCAGCTTAGAGAAGGGACAGTACAATGAGCAGTTCTTC.